Listed below are T cell receptor beta chains from one sample, sequenced in a study of T cell clones after liver transplantation. The data were produced by immunoSEQ multiplex PCR, yet TCRdb's version contains in-frame clones alone and is incomplete. The repertoire holds 93,000 or so clones, with roughly 80% as singletons. Source: CD4+ T cells from blood, taken around 44 months after liver transplant. These TCRs come from a human patient who received a liver transplant. Some T cells may be transferred from the graft donor. Each CDR3 is given with its conserved first and last residue. The order of the fields is J gene, CDR3 length, V gene, clone size, D gene, CDR3 DNA, CDR3 protein. The D gene is left open where the match is weak. Only some rows state a clone size, as once, few, many or a class for expanded clones.

>TRBJ1-1|14|TRBV18|NA|TRBD1
TGTGCCAGCTCACCCGGGACAGTGGGGACTGAAGCTTTCTTT
CASSPGTVGTEAFF
>TRBJ2-1|15|TRBV15|NA|NA
TGTGCCACCAGCAGAGGTTATTACCGACTACTTGAGCAGTTCTTC
CATSRGYYRLLEQFF
>TRBJ1-5|15|TRBV7-8|NA|TRBD1
TGTGCCAGCAGCGCAAGGACAGGGGGCGGTCAGCCCCAGCATTTT
CASSARTGGGQPQHF
>TRBJ1-2|11|TRBV30|NA|NA
TGTGCCCGGAGGGGGGTCTATGGCTACACCTTC
CARRGVYGYTF
>TRBJ2-4|13|TRBV7-3|NA|NA
TGTGCCAGCAGCTTAACGCCTCTTGGCATTCAGTACTTC
CASSLTPLGIQYF
>TRBJ1-1|13|TRBV5-8|NA|NA
TGTGCCAGCAGGCGGCCGCTCAACACTGAAGCTTTCTTT
CASRRPLNTEAFF
>TRBJ2-3|13|TRBV7-7|NA|NA
TGTGCCAGCAGCTTACAGGGTTTTGATACGCAGTATTTT
CASSLQGFDTQYF
>TRBJ1-1|16|TRBV27|NA|NA
TGTGCCAGCAGTTTATCGGGGGAGGTCTTAATAACTGAAGCTTTCTTT
CASSLSGEVLITEAFF
>TRBJ1-2|14|TRBV28|NA|NA
TGTGCCAGCAGTTTATCCCAGGGGCTTTACGGCTACACCTTC
CASSLSQGLYGYTF
>TRBJ1-1|15|TRBV7-2|NA|NA
TGTGCCAGCAGCCCTCAGCGGGGGGCGAACACTGAAGCTTTCTTT
CASSPQRGANTEAFF
>TRBJ2-1|15|TRBV6-5|NA|TRBD1
TGTGCCAGCAGTCCCCCCGGGACAGTATACAATGAGCAGTTCTTC
CASSPPGTVYNEQFF
>TRBJ2-3|14|TRBV19|NA|NA
TGTGCCAGTAGTACGGCAACTAGCACAGATACGCAGTATTTT
CASSTATSTDTQYF
>TRBJ2-1|15|TRBV2|NA|TRBD2
TGTGCCAGCAGTATTGGACTAGCTAGATACAATGAGCAGTTCTTC
CASSIGLARYNEQFF
>TRBJ2-2|15|TRBV5-6|NA|TRBD1
TGTGCCAGCAGCTTTGGGACAGCGAACACCGGGGAGCTGTTTTTT
CASSFGTANTGELFF
>TRBJ2-7|12|TRBV7-9|NA|NA
TGTGCCAGCAGCCTGAGTTCCTACGAGCAGTACTTC
CASSLSSYEQYF
>TRBJ2-5|12|TRBV11-2|NA|NA
TGTGCCAGCAGTTCCATTAGGGAGACCCAGTACTTC
CASSSIRETQYF
>TRBJ1-1|15|TRBV11-2|once|TRBD1
TGTGCCAGCAGCCGTCCCGGGACAGGGAACACTGAAGCTTTCTTT
CASSRPGTGNTEAFF
>TRBJ2-1|16|TRBV11-2|NA|TRBD2
TGTGCCAGCAGCTTAGCAAGCGGGGGGGCCTCTGATGAGCAGTTCTTC
CASSLASGGASDEQFF
>TRBJ2-7|15|TRBV27|NA|NA
TGTGCCAGCAGTCCAACCCATCCCAGGGTAGGCGAGCAGTACTTC
CASSPTHPRVGEQYF
>TRBJ2-1|16|TRBV5-5|NA|TRBD1
TGTGCCAGCAGGCTCCGGACAGGGGGGTCCTACAATGAGCAGTTCTTC
CASRLRTGGSYNEQFF
>TRBJ1-1|14|TRBV6-1|NA|TRBD1
TGTGCCAGCAGGAGACAGGGGACACGGACTGAAGCTTTCTTT
CASRRQGTRTEAFF
>TRBJ1-1|12|TRBV6-1|few|NA
TGTGCCAGCAGTCTTATGAACACTGAAGCTTTCTTT
CASSLMNTEAFF
>TRBJ1-4|15|TRBV7-6|NA|NA
TGTGCCAGCAGCTTAAATAAGGGGGTAAATGAAAAACTGTTTTTT
CASSLNKGVNEKLFF
>TRBJ1-3|16|TRBV5-8|NA|NA
TGTGCCAGCAGCTTGAGGACATTTCTCTCTGGAAACACCATATATTTT
CASSLRTFLSGNTIYF
>TRBJ2-3|15|TRBV19|NA|TRBD1
TGTGCCAGTAGATCCCGGACAGGGTCCACAGATACGCAGTATTTT
CASRSRTGSTDTQYF
>TRBJ1-2|13|TRBV7-2|NA|NA
TGTGCCAGCACCCTCAAGGCTTACTATGGCTACACCTTC
CASTLKAYYGYTF
>TRBJ1-2|15|TRBV27|NA|NA
TGTGCCAGCAGCGCTTCGCGGTTGGCAGGGGCTGGCTACACCTTC
CASSASRLAGAGYTF
>TRBJ1-5|15|TRBV5-6|NA|NA
TGTGCCAGCAGCCGGTCTCTTGCTGGCAATCAGCCCCAGCATTTT
CASSRSLAGNQPQHF
>TRBJ1-1|13|TRBV27|NA|NA
TGTGCCAGCAGTTTCGGTATACAGACTGAAGCTTTCTTT
CASSFGIQTEAFF
>TRBJ1-6|14|TRBV2|NA|NA
TGTGCCAGCACCCTAGCCAGTGTTGACTCACCCCTCCACTTT
CASTLASVDSPLHF
>TRBJ2-4|13|TRBV7-2|NA|NA
TGTGCCAGCAGCTTTCCAGGGAAAAACATTCAGTACTTC
CASSFPGKNIQYF
>TRBJ1-2|14|TRBV6-1|NA|NA
TGTGCCAGCAGTGCAACCGGGACCAACTATGGCTACACCTTC
CASSATGTNYGYTF
>TRBJ1-1|13|TRBV19|NA|NA
TGTGCCAGTAGTATTTGGGGGCCCACTGAAGCTTTCTTT
CASSIWGPTEAFF
>TRBJ1-6|15|TRBV5-4|NA|NA
TGTGCCAGCAGCAATACTCTACAGGGAGGGTCACCCCTCCACTTT
CASSNTLQGGSPLHF
>TRBJ2-1|16|TRBV7-9|NA|TRBD2
TGTGCCAGCAGCTCAATACTAGCGGGAGGTTTCTATGAGCAGTTCTTC
CASSSILAGGFYEQFF
>TRBJ1-3|15|TRBV23-1|NA|TRBD1
TGCGCCAGCAGTCAATCGTTACAGGGGAGGAACACCATATATTTT
CASSQSLQGRNTIYF
>TRBJ2-3|14|TRBV28|NA|NA
TGTGCCAGCAGTTTATTGGGGGCGGCGGATACGCAGTATTTT
CASSLLGAADTQYF
>TRBJ2-1|17|TRBV6-1|NA|TRBD2
TGTGCCAGCAGTGATCGGACTAGCGGGAGCCACAACAATGAGCAGTTCTTC
CASSDRTSGSHNNEQFF
>TRBJ2-2|14|TRBV5-1|NA|NA
TGCGCCAGCAGCATTGTCATGGGAGGCGGGGAGCTGTTTTTT
CASSIVMGGGELFF
>TRBJ1-6|17|TRBV4-1|NA|NA
TGCGCCAGCAGCCTTGGGCCCCTTCGGGGGGGAAATTCACCCCTCCACTTT
CASSLGPLRGGNSPLHF
>TRBJ1-2|12|TRBV6-5|NA|NA
TGTGCCAGCAGTTACAACAGGGAGAGCTACACCTTC
CASSYNRESYTF
>TRBJ2-7|12|TRBV19|few|TRBD1
TGTGCCAGTAGCGACAGGGCATACGAGCAGTACTTC
CASSDRAYEQYF